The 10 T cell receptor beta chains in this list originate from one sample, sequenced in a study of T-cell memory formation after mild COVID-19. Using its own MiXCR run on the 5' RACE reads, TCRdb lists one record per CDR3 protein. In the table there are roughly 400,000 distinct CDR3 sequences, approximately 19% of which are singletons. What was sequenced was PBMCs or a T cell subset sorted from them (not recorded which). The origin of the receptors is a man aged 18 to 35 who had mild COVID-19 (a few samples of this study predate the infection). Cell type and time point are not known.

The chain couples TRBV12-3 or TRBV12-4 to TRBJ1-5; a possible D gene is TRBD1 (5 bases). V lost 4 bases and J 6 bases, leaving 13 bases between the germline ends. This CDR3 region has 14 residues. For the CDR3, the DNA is TGTGCCAGCAGTTCATTGGGACGCAGTCAGCCCCAGCATTTT. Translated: CASSSLGRSQPQHF.

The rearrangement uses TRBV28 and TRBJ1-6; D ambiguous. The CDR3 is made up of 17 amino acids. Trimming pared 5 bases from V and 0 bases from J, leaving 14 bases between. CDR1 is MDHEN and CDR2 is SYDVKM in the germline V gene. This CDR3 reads CASSPLRRSSYNSPLHF. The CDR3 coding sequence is TGTGCCAGCAGTCCATTAAGGAGGAGCTCCTATAATTCACCCCTCCACTTT.

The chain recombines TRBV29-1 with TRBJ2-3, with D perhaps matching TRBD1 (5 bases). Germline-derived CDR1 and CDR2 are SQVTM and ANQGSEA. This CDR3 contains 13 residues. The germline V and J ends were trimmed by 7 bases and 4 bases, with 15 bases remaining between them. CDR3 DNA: TGCAGCGCTGACCCCAGGGCCGCAGATACGCAGTATTTT. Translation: CSADPRAADTQYF.

The DNA of the CDR3 is TGTGCCAGCAGCTTATCCCGGGACAGAGGAAACATTCAGTACTTC. Residues: CASSLSRDRGNIQYF. This chain joins TRBV7-2 and TRBJ2-4; 7 bases line up with TRBD1. The V segment lost 2 bases and the J segment 6 bases; nucleotides outside the gene matches: 7. Germline CDR1 reads SGHTA; CDR2 reads FQGNSA. The CDR3 is made up of 15 amino acids.

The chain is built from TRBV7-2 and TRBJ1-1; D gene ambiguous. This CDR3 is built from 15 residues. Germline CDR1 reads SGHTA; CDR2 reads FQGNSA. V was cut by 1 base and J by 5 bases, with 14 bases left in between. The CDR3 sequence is CASSLGSGRMTEAFF. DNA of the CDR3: TGTGCCAGCAGCTTAGGGTCGGGAAGGATGACTGAAGCTTTCTTT.

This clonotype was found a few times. CDR3 coding DNA: TGCAGTGCTAGGGTCCCCGGGGTCACAGATACGCAGTATTTT. Its translation is CSARVPGVTDTQYF. The chain couples TRBV20-1 to TRBJ2-3; D possibly corresponds to TRBD2 (5 bases). Deletions cut 3 bases from V and 2 bases from J, with 12 bases between. Germline V CDR1 and CDR2: DFQATT, SNEGSKA (reference sequence). The CDR3 is made up of 14 amino acids.

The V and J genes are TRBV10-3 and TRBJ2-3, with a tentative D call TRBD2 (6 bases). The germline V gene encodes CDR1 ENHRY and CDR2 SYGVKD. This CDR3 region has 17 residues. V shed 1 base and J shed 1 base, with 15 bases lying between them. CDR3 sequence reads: CAISEFSGDEGTDTQYF. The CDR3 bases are TGTGCCATCAGTGAGTTTAGCGGAGACGAGGGCACAGATACGCAGTATTTT.

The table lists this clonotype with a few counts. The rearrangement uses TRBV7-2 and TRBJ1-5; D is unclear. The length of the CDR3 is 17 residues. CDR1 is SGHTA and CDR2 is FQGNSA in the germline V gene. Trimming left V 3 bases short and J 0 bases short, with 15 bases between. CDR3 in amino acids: CASSFLGRSYSNQPQHF. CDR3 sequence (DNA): TGTGCCAGCAGCTTCTTAGGTCGGAGCTATAGCAATCAGCCCCAGCATTTT.

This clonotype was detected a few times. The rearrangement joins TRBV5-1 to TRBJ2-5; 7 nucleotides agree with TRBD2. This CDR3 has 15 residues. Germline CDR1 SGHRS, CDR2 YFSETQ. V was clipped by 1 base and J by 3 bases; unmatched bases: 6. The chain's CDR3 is CASSLFSAGEETQYF. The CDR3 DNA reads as TGCGCCAGCAGCTTGTTCTCTGCGGGGGAAGAGACCCAGTACTTC.

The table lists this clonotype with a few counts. CDR3 DNA sequence: TGTGCCAGCAGCCCACACGGGGCTAGCAATCAGCCCCAGCATTTT. This translates into CASSPHGASNQPQHF. J is TRBJ1-5 and V is TRBV7-2, with D perhaps matching TRBD1 (5 bases). This CDR3 contains 15 residues. Trimming shortened V by 5 bases and J by 0 bases, and 11 bases separated the two germline ends. Germline CDR1 and CDR2: SGHTA and FQGNSA.